The 30 T cell receptor beta chains reported below all come from one sample, sequenced in a study of cytomegalovirus exposure and HLA in healthy donors. This PCR relied on a set of 60 Vbeta primers and 13 Jbeta primers. The assay was immunoSEQ multiplex PCR, and TCRdb's table has in-frame clones only and misses some. The sample's table shows 80,000 to 100,000 clones. Sequencing was carried out using PBMCs. The receptors derive from a man in his fifties in good health and CMV-seropositive.

The CDR3 sequence: CASSPGRWGAYEQYF. The CDR3 coding sequence is TGTGCCAGCAGCCCTGGGCGGTGGGGGGCCTACGAGCAGTACTTC. The V gene is TRBV7-9, the J gene TRBJ2-7; tentatively, D is TRBD2 (6 bases). This CDR3 spans 15 amino acids. Between the trimmed V and J ends, which lost 5 bases and 2 bases, there was a span of 16 bases. Looked up from germline, CDR1 is SEHNR and CDR2 is FQNEAQ (reference sequence).

This chain connects TRBV27 to TRBJ2-7, with 12 positions matching TRBD1. CDR3 length: 15 residues. The V gene's germline CDR1 is MNHEY and CDR2 SMNVEV (reference sequence). V lost 6 bases and J lost 3; bases outside the gene matches: 6. Here the CDR3 reads CASSAGTGGLYEQYV. CDR3 DNA: TGTGCCAGCAGCGCCGGGACAGGGGGCCTCTACGAGCAGTACGTC.

The J gene is TRBJ2-3, the V gene TRBV15; D perhaps matches TRBD1 (7 bases). This CDR3 spans 16 amino acids. The V end lost 3 bases, the J end lost 4 bases, and 17 bases lay between the germline ends. Germline CDR1 reads LNHNV; CDR2 reads YYDKDF (reference sequence). CDR3 sequence (DNA): TGTGCCACCAGCAGGGACCGTGGCAGGGGGGCAGATACGCAGTATTTT. Its protein is CATSRDRGRGADTQYF.

V is TRBV7-9 and J is TRBJ2-1, with D perhaps matching TRBD2 (9 bases). Germline CDR1 and CDR2: SEHNR and FQNEAQ (reference sequence). CDR3 size: 16 residues. V was shortened by 5 bases and J by 6 bases, with 20 bases between the two germline ends. DNA of the CDR3: TGTGCCAGCAGCCCCAGGGGGCGGGAGGGCTTCAATGAGCAGTTCTTC. It translates to CASSPRGREGFNEQFF.

The chain couples TRBV6-5 to TRBJ2-7, with 10 bases aligning to TRBD2. The CDR3 contains 15 residues. J lost 6 bases, V lost 5 bases, and 10 bases had no gene match. Germline CDR1 and CDR2: MNHEY and SVGAGI. This CDR3 is CASSPRASGSSEQYV. In DNA form, the CDR3 reads TGTGCCAGCAGTCCCCGGGCTAGCGGGAGCAGCGAGCAGTACGTC.

CDR3: CASSTLGLAGGYSADTQYF. CDR3 sequence (DNA): TGTGCCAGTAGTACACTTGGACTAGCGGGAGGGTATAGTGCAGATACGCAGTATTTT. The chain carries TRBV19 and TRBJ2-3; TRBD2 matches at 15 bases. The V gene's germline CDR1 is LNHDA and CDR2 SQIVND (reference sequence). The CDR3 is 19 residues long. J was trimmed by 4 bases and V by 4 bases; bases with no gene match: 12.

The genes are TRBV28 and TRBJ2-7, with 11 nucleotides matching TRBD2. Trimming took 5 bases from V and 5 from J; bases not matched to a gene: 5. Germline values: CDR1 MDHEN, CDR2 SYDVKM. This CDR3 is 14 amino acids long. This CDR3 is CASSTSGSSNEQYF. The CDR3 DNA reads TGTGCCAGCAGTACTAGCGGGAGTTCGAACGAGCAGTACTTC. The variable domain in full, completed from reference TRBV28 and TRBJ2-7, reads DVKVTQSSRYLVKRTGEKVFLECVQDMDHENMFWYRQDPGLGLRLIYFSYDVKMKEKGDIPEGYSVSREKKERFSLILESASTNQTSMYLCASSTSGSSNEQYFGPGTRLTVT.

The chain has TRBV7-2 and TRBJ2-2; 10 bases match TRBD2. Germline CDR1 and CDR2: SGHTA and FQGNSA. Germline trimming cut 1 base from V and 6 bases from J; bases unmatched to any gene: 8. There are 17 residues in the CDR3. CDR3 sequence: CASSLVGGLALPGELFF. CDR3 bases: TGTGCCAGCAGCTTAGTGGGGGGACTAGCGCTCCCCGGGGAGCTGTTTTTT. The variable domain in full, completed from reference TRBV7-2 and TRBJ2-2, reads GAGVSQSPSNKVTEKGKDVELRCDPISGHTALYWYRQSLGQGLEFLIYFQGNSAPDKSGLPSDRFSAERTGGSVSTLTIQRTQQEDSAVYLCASSLVGGLALPGELFFGEGSRLTVL.

The chain combines TRBV19 with TRBJ2-4, with a possible D match to TRBD1 (5 bases). V was pared by 5 bases and J by 3 bases, with 11 bases between. This CDR3 has 14 residues. From germline, CDR1 is LNHDA and CDR2 SQIVND (reference sequence). The CDR3 DNA reads as TGTGCCAGTAGTGAAAGGGGTTTCAAAAACATTCAGTACTTC. Translating it yields CASSERGFKNIQYF.

The chain recombines TRBV5-1 with TRBJ2-7; TRBD1 agrees at 11 bases. The CDR3 totals 15 residues. Germline values: CDR1 SGHRS, CDR2 YFSETQ. Unmatched junction bases numbered 8, after V lost 3 bases and J lost 6 bases. The chain's CDR3 is CASSWGTGGPVEQYF. CDR3 bases: TGCGCCAGCAGCTGGGGGACAGGGGGGCCTGTCGAGCAGTACTTC.

The rearrangement joins TRBV19 to TRBJ2-7; D uncertain. The CDR3 covers 13 residues. The V and J ends lost 6 bases and 5 bases respectively, with 14 bases between them. Germline values: CDR1 LNHDA, CDR2 SQIVND (reference sequence). The CDR3 region has the DNA TGTGCCAGTAGCAGGTCCGTACCCGACGAGCAGTACTTC. The encoded protein is CASSRSVPDEQYF.

The chain carries TRBV5-1 and TRBJ2-1; D is perhaps TRBD1 (5 bases). The germline V gene has CDR1 SGHRS and CDR2 YFSETQ. Deletions cut 2 bases from V and 8 bases from J, with 14 bases between. The CDR3 contains 14 residues. The DNA for the CDR3 is TGCGCCAGCAGCTTTTTTCAGGGCGAGTATGAGCAGTTCTTC. Translation: CASSFFQGEYEQFF. Full variable domain (missing parts from reference TRBV5-1 and TRBJ2-1): KAGVTQTPRYLIKTRGQQVTLSCSPISGHRSVSWYQQTPGQGLQFLFEYFSETQRNKGNFPGRFSGRQFSNSRSEMNVSTLELGDSALYLCASSFFQGEYEQFFGPGTRLTVL.

This sequence joins TRBV13 and TRBJ1-3; no reliable D call. Germline V lookup: CDR1 PRHDT, CDR2 FYEKMQ (reference sequence). This CDR3 has 14 residues. V was cut by 8 bases and J by 3 bases, with 14 bases left in between. CDR3 sequence reads: CASVAEGGGNTIYF. The CDR3 DNA follows: TGTGCCAGCGTGGCGGAAGGTGGTGGAAACACCATATATTTT. The variable domain in full, completed from reference TRBV13 and TRBJ1-3, reads AAGVIQSPRHLIKEKRETATLKCYPIPRHDTVYWYQQGPGQDPQFLISFYEKMQSDKGSIPDRFSAQQFSDYHSELNMSSLELGDSALYFCASVAEGGGNTIYFGEGSWLTVV.

CDR3 DNA sequence: TGTGCCAGCAGCTACCTACAGGGGCGTTCGAACACTGAAGCTTTCTTT. Encoded protein: CASSYLQGRSNTEAFF. J is TRBJ1-1 and V is TRBV6-5; 7 positions agree with TRBD1. Per the germline V gene, CDR1 is MNHEY and CDR2 is SVGAGI. V trimming: 6 bases; J trimming: 1 base; junction bases outside the gene matches: 11. The CDR3 sequence is 16 residues long.

This chain links TRBV5-6 with TRBJ1-2; D uncertain. This CDR3 has 13 residues. Germline CDR1 reads SGHDT; CDR2 reads YYEEEE. Trimming shortened V by 0 bases and J by 7 bases, and 10 bases separated the two germline ends. Here the CDR3 DNA reads TGTGCCAGCAGCTTGGTTTTGGGAGTTGGCTACACCTTC. Amino acids: CASSLVLGVGYTF.

The rearrangement joins TRBV18 to TRBJ2-5; the match to TRBD2 covers 10 bases. V was clipped by 3 bases and J by 4 bases; unmatched bases: 2. The CDR3 is made up of 14 amino acids. The germline gives CDR1 KGHSH, CDR2 LQKENI. The CDR3 sequence: CASSPRLAGETQYF. For the CDR3, the DNA is TGTGCCAGCTCACCTAGACTAGCGGGAGAGACCCAGTACTTC.

This chain joins TRBV5-1 and TRBJ1-2, with D maybe TRBD1 (5 bases). V was trimmed by 4 bases and J by 3 bases, leaving 10 bases between them. The CDR3 contains 13 residues. The germline V gene encodes CDR1 SGHRS and CDR2 YFSETQ. CDR3 DNA sequence: TGCGCCAGCAGCACCCAGGGCGACTATGGCTACACCTTC. Its protein product is CASSTQGDYGYTF.

The chain employs TRBV7-9 and TRBJ2-3, with TRBD2 identical over 9 bases. The J segment lost 3 bases and the V segment lost 4 bases, leaving 2 bases of the junction unmatched. The CDR3 is 14 residues long. CDR1 is SEHNR, CDR2 FQNEAQ, per germline (reference sequence). Here the CDR3 DNA reads TGTGCCAGCAGCTGGGGACTAGCAACAGATACGCAGTATTTT. Protein product: CASSWGLATDTQYF.

V usage is TRBV20-1 and J usage is TRBJ2-7, with TRBD1 identical over 7 bases. Looked up from germline, CDR1 is DFQATT and CDR2 is SNEGSKA (reference sequence). Losses at the gene ends were 6 bases for V and 3 bases for J; bases not matched to a gene: 2. There are 11 residues in the CDR3. The chain's CDR3 is CSAGQYYEQYV. In nucleotides, the CDR3 is TGCAGTGCGGGACAGTACTACGAGCAGTACGTC.

This sequence joins TRBV7-9 and TRBJ1-2; D not resolved. CDR3 length: 15 amino acids. CDR1 and CDR2 (germline): SEHNR, FQNEAQ (reference sequence). Trimming stripped 5 bases from V and 4 bases from J, with 17 bases between. This CDR3 reads CASSGEGIGLYGYTF. DNA for the CDR3: TGTGCCAGCAGCGGAGAGGGAATTGGGCTCTATGGCTACACCTTC.

The chain links TRBV18 to TRBJ1-2; possibly TRBD1 for D (5 bases). Germline lookup yields CDR1 KGHSH and CDR2 LQKENI. The CDR3 covers 13 residues. V shed 6 bases and J shed 8 bases, with 16 bases lying between them. DNA of the CDR3: TGTGCCAGCTCTTCGGACATTAAGGGCGGCTACACCTTC. Translated: CASSSDIKGGYTF. The whole variable domain, filled in from reference TRBV18 and TRBJ1-2, reads NAGVMQNPRHLVRRRGQEARLRCSPMKGHSHVYWYRQLPEEGLKFMVYLQKENIIDESGMPKERFSAEFPKEGPSILRIQQVVRGDSAAYFCASSSDIKGGYTFGSGTRLTVV.

The chain's CDR3 is CASRISDRASYEQYF. The CDR3 DNA sequence: TGTGCCAGTCGGATTTCAGACAGGGCATCCTACGAGCAGTACTTC. This chain uses TRBV19 with TRBJ2-7, with 7 nucleotides matching TRBD1. Looked up from germline, CDR1 is LNHDA and CDR2 is SQIVND (reference sequence). The CDR3 length is 15 residues. Trimming removed 8 bases from V and 1 base from J; junction bases left unmatched: 11.

The chain links TRBV12-5 to TRBJ1-1; D may be TRBD1 (6 bases). Deletions cut 5 bases from V and 7 bases from J, with 11 bases between. The CDR3 has 12 residues. CDR1 and CDR2 (germline): LGHNT, FRNRAP. DNA for the CDR3: TGTGCTAGTGGTCCGTGGGGGCGTGAAGCTTTCTTT. Its protein product is CASGPWGREAFF.

The gene calls are TRBV29-1 and TRBJ1-2, with D perhaps matching TRBD1 (5 bases). CDR1 and CDR2 from the germline V gene are SQVTM and ANQGSEA. The ends were cut back, 5 bases at V and 4 bases at J, with 20 bases in the middle. The CDR3 consists of 15 residues. CDR3: CSVKLLAGHGYGYTF. The CDR3 DNA reads TGCAGCGTTAAATTGTTGGCGGGGCATGGCTATGGCTACACCTTC.

The chain couples TRBV7-3 to TRBJ2-1; a possible D gene is TRBD2 (7 bases). The CDR3 consists of 17 residues. V was clipped by 5 bases and J by 0 bases, with 17 bases between them. The germline CDR1 and CDR2 sequences are SGHTA and FQGTGA. CDR3 coding DNA: TGTGCCAGCAGCCAAGGAGGGGGGGCGAGCTCCTACAATGAGCAGTTCTTC. Protein product: CASSQGGGASSYNEQFF. The whole variable domain, filled in from reference TRBV7-3 and TRBJ2-1, reads GAGVSQTPSNKVTEKGKYVELRCDPISGHTALYWYRQSLGQGPEFLIYFQGTGAADDSGLPNDRFFAVRPEGSVSTLKIQRTERGDSAVYLCASSQGGGASSYNEQFFGPGTRLTVL.

The chain uses TRBV4-1 and TRBJ2-1, with 8 bases fitting TRBD2. The germline V gene encodes CDR1 MGHRA and CDR2 YSYEKL. J gave up 7 bases and V 4 bases, and 9 bases lay outside the gene matches. The CDR3 covers 15 residues. The CDR3 is CASSPLAGIRNEQFF. The CDR3 region has the DNA TGCGCCAGCAGCCCCTTAGCGGGAATACGAAATGAGCAGTTCTTC.

The rearrangement joins TRBV19 to TRBJ2-7; no firm D call. This CDR3 has 15 residues. Trimming took 6 bases from V and 3 from J, leaving 18 bases between them. Germline V gene data show CDR1 as LNHDA and CDR2 as SQIVND (reference sequence). This CDR3 is CASSPTPTHYYEQYV. CDR3 bases: TGTGCCAGTAGCCCGACCCCAACCCATTACTACGAGCAGTACGTC.

V is TRBV5-1 and J is TRBJ2-2; D might be TRBD1 (5 bases). Germline assignment: CDR1 SGHRS and CDR2 YFSETQ. The V and J ends lost 4 bases and 4 bases respectively, with 11 bases between them. The CDR3 contains 14 residues. This chain's CDR3 is CASSLGVPTGELFF. DNA for the CDR3: TGCGCCAGCAGCCTAGGGGTCCCCACCGGGGAGCTGTTTTTT.

V is TRBV7-3 and J is TRBJ2-2; TRBD2 aligns across 8 bases. CDR1 and CDR2 (germline): SGHTA, FQGTGA. The J segment lost 7 bases and the V segment lost 4 bases, leaving 8 bases of the junction unmatched. There are 15 residues in the CDR3. CDR3 sequence (DNA): TGTGCCAGCAGCTCCAGCCCCGCGGGGGGCGGGGAGCTGTTTTTT. The encoded protein is CASSSSPAGGGELFF.

V is TRBV18 and J is TRBJ2-7, with 9 bases fitting TRBD2. The germline CDR1 and CDR2 sequences are KGHSH and LQKENI. There are 15 residues in the CDR3. J gave up 2 bases and V 4 bases, and 6 bases lay outside the gene matches. The CDR3 sequence is CASSQLTSGPYEQYF. The CDR3 nucleotides read TGTGCCAGCTCACAGCTGACTAGCGGTCCCTACGAGCAGTACTTC.